Sequencing of this T cell receptor (beta chain) was carried out in a study of T cells in Graves' hyperthyroidism and ophthalmopathy. Points from the study as a whole: A model using 13 V-J features told ophthalmopathy apart from stable hyperthyroidism.

Reasons for excluding patients were uncontrolled infection, other autoimmune disease, pregnancy or lactation. Germline lookup yields CDR1 SGHAT and CDR2 FQNNGV. V trimming: 1 base; J trimming: 6 bases; junction bases outside the gene matches: 6. The CDR3 has 15 amino acids. TCR beta CDR3 region amplification was performed from RNA transcripts. HTBI primers were used for first-round RT-PCR of the TCR CDR3. MiXCR, applied by TCRdb to the multiplex PCR reads, yields one record per CDR3 protein. The table includes roughly 380,000 distinct CDR3 sequences, 14% detected once. In its sample, this clonotype was seen many times. The antigen is unknown.

The receptor was derived from a woman aged 55 to 70 with Graves' hyperthyroidism. J is TRBJ2-1 and V is TRBV11-2, with 7 bases aligning to TRBD2. Material: blood. The CDR3 loop is CASSLVGLAANEQFF. DNA of the CDR3: TGTGCCAGCAGCTTAGTGGGCCTAGCGGCCAATGAGCAGTTCTTC. The whole variable domain, remainder taken from reference TRBV11-2 and TRBJ2-1, is EAGVAQSPRYKIIEKRQSVAFWCNPISGHATLYWYQQILGQGPKLLIQFQNNGVVDDSQLPKDRFSAERLKGVDSTLKIQPAKLEDSAVYLCASSLVGLAANEQFFGPGTRLTVL.